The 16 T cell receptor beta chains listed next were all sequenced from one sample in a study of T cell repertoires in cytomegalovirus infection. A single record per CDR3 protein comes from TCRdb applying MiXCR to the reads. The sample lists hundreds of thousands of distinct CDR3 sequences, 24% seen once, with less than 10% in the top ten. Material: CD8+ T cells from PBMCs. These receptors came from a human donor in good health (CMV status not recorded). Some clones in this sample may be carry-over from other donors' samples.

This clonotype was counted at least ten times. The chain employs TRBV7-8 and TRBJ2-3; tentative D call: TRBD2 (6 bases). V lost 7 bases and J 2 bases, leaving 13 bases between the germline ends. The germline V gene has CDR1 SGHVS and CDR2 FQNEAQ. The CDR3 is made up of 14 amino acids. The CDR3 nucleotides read TGTGCCAGCACACCGGGGACTCTCACAGATACGCAGTATTTT. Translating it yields CASTPGTLTDTQYF.

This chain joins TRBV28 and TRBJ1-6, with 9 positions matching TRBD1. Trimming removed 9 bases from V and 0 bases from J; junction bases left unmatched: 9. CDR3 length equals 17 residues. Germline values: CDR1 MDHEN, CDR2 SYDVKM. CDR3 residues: CASTPGQGSSYNSPLHF. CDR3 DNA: TGTGCCAGTACTCCGGGACAGGGAAGCTCCTATAATTCACCCCTCCACTTT.

CDR3 sequence: CASSAPPDRTNEQFF. The CDR3 coding sequence is TGCGCCAGCAGCGCCCCCCCTGACAGAACTAATGAGCAGTTCTTC. The chain uses TRBV5-1 and TRBJ2-1; possible D gene TRBD1, 5 bases. The germline V gene encodes CDR1 SGHRS and CDR2 YFSETQ. The germline V and J ends were trimmed by 4 bases and 7 bases, with 18 bases remaining between them. The CDR3 sequence is 15 residues long.

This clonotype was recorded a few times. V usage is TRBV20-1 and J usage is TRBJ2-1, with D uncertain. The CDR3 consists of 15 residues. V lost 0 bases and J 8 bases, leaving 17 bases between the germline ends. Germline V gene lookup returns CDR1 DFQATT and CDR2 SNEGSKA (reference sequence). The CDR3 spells CSARDKEPPFDEQFF. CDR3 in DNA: TGCAGTGCTAGAGATAAGGAGCCCCCCTTTGATGAGCAGTTCTTC.

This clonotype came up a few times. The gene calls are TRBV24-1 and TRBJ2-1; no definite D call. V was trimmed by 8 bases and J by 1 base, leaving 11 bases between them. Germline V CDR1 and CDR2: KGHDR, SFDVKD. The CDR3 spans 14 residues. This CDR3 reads CATTTDNSYNEQFF. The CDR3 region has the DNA TGTGCCACCACCACAGATAATTCCTACAATGAGCAGTTCTTC.

Here the CDR3 DNA reads TGTGCCAGCAGCTCCCCCGTAGGACCTTTAGCAGATACGCAGTATTTT. This sequence encodes CASSSPVGPLADTQYF. The V gene is TRBV11-2, the J gene TRBJ2-3; unclear D gene. The V end lost 4 bases, the J end lost 4 bases, and 18 bases lay between the germline ends. This CDR3 is 16 amino acids long. Germline CDR1 reads SGHAT; CDR2 reads FQNNGV.

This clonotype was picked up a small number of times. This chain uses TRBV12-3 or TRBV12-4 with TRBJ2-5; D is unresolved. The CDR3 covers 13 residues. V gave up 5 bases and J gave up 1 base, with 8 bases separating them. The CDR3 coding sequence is TGTGCCAGCAGTCGACTCAGCCAAGAGACCCAGTACTTC. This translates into CASSRLSQETQYF.

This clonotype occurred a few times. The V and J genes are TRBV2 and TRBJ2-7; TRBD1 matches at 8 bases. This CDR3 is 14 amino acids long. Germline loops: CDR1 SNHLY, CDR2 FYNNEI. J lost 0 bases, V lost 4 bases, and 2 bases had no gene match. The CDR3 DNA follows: TGTGCCAGCAGTGGACAGGGGAGCTCCTACGAGCAGTACGTC. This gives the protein CASSGQGSSYEQYV.

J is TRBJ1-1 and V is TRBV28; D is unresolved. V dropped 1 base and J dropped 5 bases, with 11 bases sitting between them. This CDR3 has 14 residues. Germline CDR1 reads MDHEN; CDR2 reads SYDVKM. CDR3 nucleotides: TGTGCCAGCAGTTTATATTCGGCAGGTACTGAAGCTTTCTTT. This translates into CASSLYSAGTEAFF.

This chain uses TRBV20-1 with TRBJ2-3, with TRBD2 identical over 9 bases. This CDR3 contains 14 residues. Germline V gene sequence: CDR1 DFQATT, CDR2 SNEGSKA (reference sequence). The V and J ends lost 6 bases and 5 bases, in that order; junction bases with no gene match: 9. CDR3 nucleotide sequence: TGCAGTGCCCCGGGGGCGGGGGGGCGAGATACGCAGTATTTT. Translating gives CSAPGAGGRDTQYF.

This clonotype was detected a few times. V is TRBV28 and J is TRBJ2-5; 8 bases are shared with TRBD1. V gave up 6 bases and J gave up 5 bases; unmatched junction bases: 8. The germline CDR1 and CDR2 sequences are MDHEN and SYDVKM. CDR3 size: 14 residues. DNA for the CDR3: TGTGCCAGCAGGCCGACAGGGGTGCAGGAGACCCAGTACTTC. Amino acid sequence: CASRPTGVQETQYF.

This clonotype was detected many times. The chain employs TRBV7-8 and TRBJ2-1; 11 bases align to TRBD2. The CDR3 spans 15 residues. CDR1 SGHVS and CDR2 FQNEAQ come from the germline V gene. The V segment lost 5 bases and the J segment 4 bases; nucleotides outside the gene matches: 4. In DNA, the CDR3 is TGTGCCAGCAGCCAGCCTAGCGGGGGGTACAATGAGCAGTTCTTC. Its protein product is CASSQPSGGYNEQFF.

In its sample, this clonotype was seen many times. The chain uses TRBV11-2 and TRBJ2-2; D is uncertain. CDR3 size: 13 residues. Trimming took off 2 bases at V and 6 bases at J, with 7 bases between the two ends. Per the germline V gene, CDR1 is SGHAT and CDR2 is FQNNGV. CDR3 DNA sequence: TGTGCCAGCAGCTTATCCAGATCCGGGGAGCTGTTTTTT. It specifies CASSLSRSGELFF. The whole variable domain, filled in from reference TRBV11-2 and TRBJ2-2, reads EAGVAQSPRYKIIEKRQSVAFWCNPISGHATLYWYQQILGQGPKLLIQFQNNGVVDDSQLPKDRFSAERLKGVDSTLKIQPAKLEDSAVYLCASSLSRSGELFFGEGSRLTVL.

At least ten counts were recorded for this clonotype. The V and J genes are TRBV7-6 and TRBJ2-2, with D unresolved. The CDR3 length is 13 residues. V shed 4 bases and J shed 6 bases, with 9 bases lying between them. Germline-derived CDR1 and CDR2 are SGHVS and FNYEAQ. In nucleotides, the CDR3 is TGTGCCAGCAGCTCCCTTTCATCCGGGGAGCTGTTTTTT. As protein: CASSSLSSGELFF.

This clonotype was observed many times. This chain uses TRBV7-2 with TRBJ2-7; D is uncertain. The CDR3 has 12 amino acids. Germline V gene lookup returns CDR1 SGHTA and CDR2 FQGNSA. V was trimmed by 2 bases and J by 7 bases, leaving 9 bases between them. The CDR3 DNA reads TGTGCCAGCAGCTTAACGTTCGGAGAGCAGTACTTC. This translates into CASSLTFGEQYF.

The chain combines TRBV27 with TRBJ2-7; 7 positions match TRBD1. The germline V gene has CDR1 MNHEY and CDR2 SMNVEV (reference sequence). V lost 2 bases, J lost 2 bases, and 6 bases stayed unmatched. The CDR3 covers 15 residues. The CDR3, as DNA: TGTGCCAGCAGTTTAAGCGCCAGGGGGACCTACGAGCAGTACTTC. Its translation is CASSLSARGTYEQYF.